The source of this TCR beta chain is a study of response to subunit inactivated influenza vaccine. With regard to this clonotype: What it recognizes is unknown.

The ends lost 5 bases at V and 2 bases at J; junction bases unmatched: 8. The germline CDR1 and CDR2 sequences are MDHEN and SYDVKM. This CDR3 comprises 16 residues. Findings and caveats of the study: A suggestion made by the authors is that each seasonal influenza vaccination recruits few new T cells.

TCRdb reprocessed the RT-PCR reads with MiXCR, giving one entry per CDR3 protein. This table holds over 400,000 distinct CDR3 sequences, approximately 11% found once. The starting material was PBMCs from blood, obtained roughly 48 days after vaccination. V gene TRBV28 combines with J gene TRBJ1-5; 8 nucleotides match TRBD1. The clonotype originates from a man aged 45 to 65 who received an inactivated influenza vaccine. The CDR3 bases are TGTGCCAGCAGTAGTGGACAGGGCAGGGGCAATCAGCCCCAGCATTTT. This codes for CASSSGQGRGNQPQHF.